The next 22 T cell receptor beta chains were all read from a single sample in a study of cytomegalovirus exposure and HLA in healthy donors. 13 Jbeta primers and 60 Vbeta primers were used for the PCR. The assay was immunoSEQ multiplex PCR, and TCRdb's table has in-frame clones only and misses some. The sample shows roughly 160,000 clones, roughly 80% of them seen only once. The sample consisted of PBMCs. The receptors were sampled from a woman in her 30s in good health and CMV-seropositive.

Here the CDR3 reads CASSQSVGDRGLGYTF. The CDR3, as DNA: TGCGCCAGCAGCCAATCGGTAGGGGACAGGGGTCTAGGCTACACCTTC. The chain uses TRBV4-3 and TRBJ1-2; TRBD1 aligns across 10 bases. V dropped 2 bases and J dropped 8; count of bases not matched to a gene: 11. From germline, CDR1 is LGHNA and CDR2 YSLEER. The length of the CDR3 is 16 residues.

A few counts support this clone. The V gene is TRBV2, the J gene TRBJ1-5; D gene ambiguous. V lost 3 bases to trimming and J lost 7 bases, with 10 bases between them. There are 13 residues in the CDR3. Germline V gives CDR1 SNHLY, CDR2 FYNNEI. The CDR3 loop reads CASSEGAEQPQHF. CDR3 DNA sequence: TGTGCCAGCAGTGAGGGAGCCGAACAGCCCCAGCATTTT.

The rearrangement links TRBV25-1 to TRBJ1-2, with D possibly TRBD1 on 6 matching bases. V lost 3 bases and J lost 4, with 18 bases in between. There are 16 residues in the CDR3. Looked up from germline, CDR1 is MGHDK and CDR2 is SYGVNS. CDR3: CASSDAAVGQLYGYTF. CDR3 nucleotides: TGTGCCAGCAGTGATGCAGCTGTCGGACAGCTCTATGGCTACACCTTC.

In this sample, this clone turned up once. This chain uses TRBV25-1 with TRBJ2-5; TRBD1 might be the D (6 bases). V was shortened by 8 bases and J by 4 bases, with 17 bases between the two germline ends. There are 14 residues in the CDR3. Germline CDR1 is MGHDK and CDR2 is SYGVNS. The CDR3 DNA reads TGTGCCAGCCTGGACAGTACTTGGGGAGAGACCCAGTACTTC. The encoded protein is CASLDSTWGETQYF.

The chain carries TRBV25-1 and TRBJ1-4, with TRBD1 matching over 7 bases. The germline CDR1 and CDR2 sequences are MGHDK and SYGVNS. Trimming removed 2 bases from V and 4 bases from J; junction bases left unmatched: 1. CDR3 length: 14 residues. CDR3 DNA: TGTGCCAGCAGTGAACAGGGGGGTAATGAAAAACTGTTTTTT. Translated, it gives CASSEQGGNEKLFF.

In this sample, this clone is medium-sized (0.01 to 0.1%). The CDR3 nucleotides read TGTGCCAGCAGCTACGGGACTAACGGTCACGAGCAGTACTTC. Protein product: CASSYGTNGHEQYF. The chain uses TRBV5-6 and TRBJ2-7, with TRBD2 matching 7 bases. Germline CDR1 is SGHDT and CDR2 is YYEEEE. Trimming at V came to 3 bases and at J to 5 bases, leaving 8 bases not matched to a gene. The CDR3 runs 14 residues. The entire variable domain, with the rest obtained from reference TRBV5-6 and TRBJ2-7, is as follows: DAGVTQSPTHLIKTRGQQVTLRCSPKSGHDTVSWYQQALGQGPQFIFQYYEEEERQRGNFPDRFSGHQFPNYSSELNVNALLLGDSALYLCASSYGTNGHEQYFGPGTRLTVT.

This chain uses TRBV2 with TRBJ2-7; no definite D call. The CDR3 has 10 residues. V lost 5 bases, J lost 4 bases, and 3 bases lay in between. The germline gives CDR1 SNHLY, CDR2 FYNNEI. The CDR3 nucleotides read TGTGCCAGCAGTCGTTACGAGCAGTACTTC. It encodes CASSRYEQYF.

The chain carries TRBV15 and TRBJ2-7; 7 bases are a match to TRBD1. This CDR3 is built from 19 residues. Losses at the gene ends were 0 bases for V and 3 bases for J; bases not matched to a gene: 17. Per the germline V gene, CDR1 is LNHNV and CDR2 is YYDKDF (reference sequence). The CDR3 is CATSRDRRGFPARDYEQYF. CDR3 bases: TGTGCCACCAGCAGAGATCGCAGGGGGTTTCCTGCTAGGGACTACGAGCAGTACTTC.

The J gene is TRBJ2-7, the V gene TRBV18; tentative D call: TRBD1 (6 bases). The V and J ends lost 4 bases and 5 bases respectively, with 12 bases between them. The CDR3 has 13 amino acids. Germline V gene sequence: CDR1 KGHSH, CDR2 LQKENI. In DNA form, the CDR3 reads TGTGCCAGCTCACACGACAGGATGGACGAGCAGTACTTC. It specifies CASSHDRMDEQYF.

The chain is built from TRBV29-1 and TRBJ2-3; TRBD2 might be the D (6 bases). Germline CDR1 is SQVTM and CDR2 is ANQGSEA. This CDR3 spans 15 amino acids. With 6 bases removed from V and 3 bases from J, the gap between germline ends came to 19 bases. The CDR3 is CSVDIFQGGTDTQYF. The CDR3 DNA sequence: TGCAGCGTGGATATATTCCAGGGAGGAACAGATACGCAGTATTTT.

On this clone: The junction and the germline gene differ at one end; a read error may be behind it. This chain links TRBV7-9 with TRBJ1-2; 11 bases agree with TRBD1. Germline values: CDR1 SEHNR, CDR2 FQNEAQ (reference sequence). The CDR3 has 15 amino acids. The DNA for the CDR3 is TGTTCCAGCAGCTTTGGACAGGGGGCCTTGGATGGCTACACCTTC. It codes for CSSSFGQGALDGYTF.

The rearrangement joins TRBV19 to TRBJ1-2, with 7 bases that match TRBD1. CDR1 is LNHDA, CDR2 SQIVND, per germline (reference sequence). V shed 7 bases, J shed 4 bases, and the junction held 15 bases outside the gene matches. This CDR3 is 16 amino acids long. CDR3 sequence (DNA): TGTGCCAGTACCCCTATGTCTCGGGACAGCCCCTATGGCTACACCTTC. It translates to CASTPMSRDSPYGYTF.

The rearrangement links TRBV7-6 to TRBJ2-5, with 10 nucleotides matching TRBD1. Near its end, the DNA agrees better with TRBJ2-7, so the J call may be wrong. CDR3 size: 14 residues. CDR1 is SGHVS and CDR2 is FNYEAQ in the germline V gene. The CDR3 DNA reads TGTGCCAGCAGCTTAGCCGGGACAGGGGCCGAGCAGTACTTC. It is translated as CASSLAGTGAEQYF.

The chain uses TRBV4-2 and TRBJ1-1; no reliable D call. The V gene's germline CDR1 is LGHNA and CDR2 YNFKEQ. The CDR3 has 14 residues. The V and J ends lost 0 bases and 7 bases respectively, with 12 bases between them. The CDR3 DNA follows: TGTGCCAGCAGCCAAGACGGGAGGGATCGTGAAGCTTTCTTT. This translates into CASSQDGRDREAFF.

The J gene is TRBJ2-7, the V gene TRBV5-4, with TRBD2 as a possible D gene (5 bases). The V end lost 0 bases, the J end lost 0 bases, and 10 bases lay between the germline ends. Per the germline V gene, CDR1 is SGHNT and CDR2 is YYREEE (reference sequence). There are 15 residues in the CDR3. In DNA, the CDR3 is TGTGCCAGCAGCTTGGCCATAGGGAGCTCCTACGAGCAGTACTTC. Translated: CASSLAIGSSYEQYF.

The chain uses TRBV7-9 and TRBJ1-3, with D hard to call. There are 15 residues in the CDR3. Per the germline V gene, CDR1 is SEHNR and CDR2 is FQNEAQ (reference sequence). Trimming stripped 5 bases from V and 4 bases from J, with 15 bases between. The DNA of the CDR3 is TGTGCCAGCAGCGTCTTCAGGTTAATAGGAAACACCATATATTTT. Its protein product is CASSVFRLIGNTIYF.

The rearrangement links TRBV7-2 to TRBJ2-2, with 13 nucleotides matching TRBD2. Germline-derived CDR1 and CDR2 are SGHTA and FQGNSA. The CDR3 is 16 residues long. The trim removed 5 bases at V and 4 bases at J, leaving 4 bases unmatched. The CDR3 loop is CASSPRLAGGTGELFF. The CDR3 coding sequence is TGTGCCAGCAGCCCGAGACTAGCGGGGGGCACCGGGGAGCTGTTTTTT.

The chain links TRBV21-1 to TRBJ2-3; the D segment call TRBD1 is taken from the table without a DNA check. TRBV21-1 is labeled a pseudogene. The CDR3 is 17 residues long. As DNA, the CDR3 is TGTGCCAGCAGCAAAAGATGGGGACAGGGGGGCACAGATACGCAGTATTTT. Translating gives CASSKRWGQGGTDTQYF.

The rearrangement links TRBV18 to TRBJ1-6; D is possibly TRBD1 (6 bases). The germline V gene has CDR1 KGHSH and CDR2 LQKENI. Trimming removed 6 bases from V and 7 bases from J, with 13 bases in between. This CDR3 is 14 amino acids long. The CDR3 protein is CASSQDRSNSPLHF. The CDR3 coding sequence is TGTGCCAGCTCTCAAGACAGGTCCAATTCACCCCTCCACTTT.

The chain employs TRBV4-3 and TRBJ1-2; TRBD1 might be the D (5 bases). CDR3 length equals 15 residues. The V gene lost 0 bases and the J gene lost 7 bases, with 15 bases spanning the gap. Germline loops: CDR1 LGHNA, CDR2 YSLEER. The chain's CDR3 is CASSQDGGERAGYTF. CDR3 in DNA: TGCGCCAGCAGCCAAGATGGGGGGGAAAGGGCTGGCTACACCTTC.

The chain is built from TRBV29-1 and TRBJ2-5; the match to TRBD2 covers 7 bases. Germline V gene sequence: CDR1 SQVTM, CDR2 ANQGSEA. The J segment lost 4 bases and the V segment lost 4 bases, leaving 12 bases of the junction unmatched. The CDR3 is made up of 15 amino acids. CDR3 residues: CSVGAGGKDLETQYF. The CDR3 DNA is TGCAGCGTTGGTGCCGGGGGGAAGGATTTAGAGACCCAGTACTTC. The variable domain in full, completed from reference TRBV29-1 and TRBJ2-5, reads SAVISQKPSRDICQRGTSLTIQCQVDSQVTMMFWYRQQPGQSLTLIATANQGSEATYESGFVIDKFPISRPNLTFSTLTVSNMSPEDSSIYLCSVGAGGKDLETQYFGPGTRLLVL.

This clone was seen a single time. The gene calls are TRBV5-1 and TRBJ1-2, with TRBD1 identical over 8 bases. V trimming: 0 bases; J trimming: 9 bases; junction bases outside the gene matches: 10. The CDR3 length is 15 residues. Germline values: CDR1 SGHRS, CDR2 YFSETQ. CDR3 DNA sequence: TGCGCCAGCAGCTTGGCCCTTACAGGGGGTGGTAGCTACACCTTC. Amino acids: CASSLALTGGGSYTF.